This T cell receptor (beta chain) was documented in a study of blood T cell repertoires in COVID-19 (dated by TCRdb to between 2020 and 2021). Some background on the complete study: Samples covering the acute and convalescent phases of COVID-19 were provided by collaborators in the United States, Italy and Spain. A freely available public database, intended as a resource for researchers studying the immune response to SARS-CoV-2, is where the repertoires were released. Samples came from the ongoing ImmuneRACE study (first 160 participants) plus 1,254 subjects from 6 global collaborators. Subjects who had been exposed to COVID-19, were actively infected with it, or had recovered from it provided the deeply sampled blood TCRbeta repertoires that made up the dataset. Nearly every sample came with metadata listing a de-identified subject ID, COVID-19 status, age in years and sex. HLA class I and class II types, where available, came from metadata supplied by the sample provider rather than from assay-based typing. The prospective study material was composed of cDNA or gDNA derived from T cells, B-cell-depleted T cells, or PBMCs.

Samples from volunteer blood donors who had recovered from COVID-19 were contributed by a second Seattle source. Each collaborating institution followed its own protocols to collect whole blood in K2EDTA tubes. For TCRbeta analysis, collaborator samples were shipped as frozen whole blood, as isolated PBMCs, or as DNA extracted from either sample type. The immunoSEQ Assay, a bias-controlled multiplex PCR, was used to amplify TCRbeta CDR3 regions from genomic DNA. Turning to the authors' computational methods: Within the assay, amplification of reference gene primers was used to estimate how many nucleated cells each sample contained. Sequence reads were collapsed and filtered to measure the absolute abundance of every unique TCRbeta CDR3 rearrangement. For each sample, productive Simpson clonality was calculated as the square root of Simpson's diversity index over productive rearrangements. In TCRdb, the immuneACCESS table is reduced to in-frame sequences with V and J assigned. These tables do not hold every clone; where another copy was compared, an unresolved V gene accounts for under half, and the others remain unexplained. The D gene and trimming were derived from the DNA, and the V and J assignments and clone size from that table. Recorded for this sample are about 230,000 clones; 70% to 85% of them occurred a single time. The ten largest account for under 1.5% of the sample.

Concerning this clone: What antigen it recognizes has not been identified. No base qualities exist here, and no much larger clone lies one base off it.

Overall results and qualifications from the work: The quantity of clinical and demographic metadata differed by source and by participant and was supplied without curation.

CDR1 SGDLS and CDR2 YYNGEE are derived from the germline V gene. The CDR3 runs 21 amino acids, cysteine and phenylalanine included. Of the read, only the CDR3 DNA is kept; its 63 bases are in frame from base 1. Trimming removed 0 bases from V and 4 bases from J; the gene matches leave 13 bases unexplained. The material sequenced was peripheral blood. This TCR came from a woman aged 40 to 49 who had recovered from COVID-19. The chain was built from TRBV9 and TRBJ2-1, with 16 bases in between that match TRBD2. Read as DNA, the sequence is TGTGCCAGCAGCGTAGCTGACGGGACTAGCGGGGGGGCCGAAACATACAATGAGCAGTTCTTC. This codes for CASSVADGTSGGAETYNEQFF.